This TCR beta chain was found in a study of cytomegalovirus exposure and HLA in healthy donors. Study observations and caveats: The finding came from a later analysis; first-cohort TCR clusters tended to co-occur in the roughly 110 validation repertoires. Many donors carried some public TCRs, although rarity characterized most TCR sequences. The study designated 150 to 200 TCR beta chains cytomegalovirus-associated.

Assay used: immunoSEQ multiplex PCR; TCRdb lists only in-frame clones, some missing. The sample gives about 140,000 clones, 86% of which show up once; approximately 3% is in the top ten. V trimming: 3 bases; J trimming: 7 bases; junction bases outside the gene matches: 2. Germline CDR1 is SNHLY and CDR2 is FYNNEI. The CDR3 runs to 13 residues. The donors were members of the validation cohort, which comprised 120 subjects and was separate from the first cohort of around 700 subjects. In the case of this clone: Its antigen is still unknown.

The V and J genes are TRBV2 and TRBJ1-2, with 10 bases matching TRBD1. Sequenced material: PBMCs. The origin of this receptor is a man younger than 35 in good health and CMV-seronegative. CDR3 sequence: CASSEGQGLGYTF. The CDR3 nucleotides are TGTGCCAGCAGTGAGGGACAGGGGCTTGGCTACACCTTC.